This T cell receptor beta chain was recovered during a study of shared clonotypes between healthy human individuals. Naive CD8 isolation took CD45RO-negative cells positively selected for CCR7 and excluded terminally differentiated effector memory CD45RA+ cells. With 3 bases clipped from V and 5 bases from J, the junction kept 8 bases outside the gene matches. Per germline, CDR1 MDHEN and CDR2 SYDVKM. The CDR3 extends over 16 amino acids. Measured with immunoSEQ multiplex PCR; TCRdb has only the in-frame clones, and not every one. This table has some 800,000 clones, about 91% appearing once. The chain carries TRBV28 and TRBJ2-3, with 10 bases matching TRBD2. The sequencing input was naive CD8+ T cells sorted from blood. The sequence was collected from a man aged 25 to 40 in good health. Written as DNA, the CDR3 is TGTGCCAGCAGTTTCGAGGCTAGCGGGAGAGGAGATACGCAGTATTTT. This translates into CASSFEASGRGDTQYF.